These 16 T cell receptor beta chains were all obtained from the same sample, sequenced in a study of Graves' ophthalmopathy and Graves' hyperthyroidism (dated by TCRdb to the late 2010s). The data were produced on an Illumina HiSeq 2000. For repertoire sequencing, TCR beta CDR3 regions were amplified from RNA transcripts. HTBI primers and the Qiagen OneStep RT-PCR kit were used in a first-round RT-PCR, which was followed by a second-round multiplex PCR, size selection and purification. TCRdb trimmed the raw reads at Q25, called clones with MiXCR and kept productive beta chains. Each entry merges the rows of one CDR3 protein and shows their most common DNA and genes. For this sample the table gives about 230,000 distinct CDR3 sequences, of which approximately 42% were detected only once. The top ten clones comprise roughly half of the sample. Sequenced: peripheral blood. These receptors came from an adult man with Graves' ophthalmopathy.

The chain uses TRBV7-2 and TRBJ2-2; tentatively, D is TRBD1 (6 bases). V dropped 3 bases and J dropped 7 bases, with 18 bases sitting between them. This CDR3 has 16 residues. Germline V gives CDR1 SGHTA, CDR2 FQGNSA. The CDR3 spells CASSFSPTGYNGELFF. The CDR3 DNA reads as TGTGCCAGCAGCTTCTCCCCTACAGGGTATAACGGGGAGCTGTTTTTT.

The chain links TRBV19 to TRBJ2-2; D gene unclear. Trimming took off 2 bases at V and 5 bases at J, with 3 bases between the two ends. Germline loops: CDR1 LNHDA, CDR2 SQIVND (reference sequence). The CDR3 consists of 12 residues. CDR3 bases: TGTGCCAGTAGTATATTTACCGGGGAGCTGTTTTTT. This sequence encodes CASSIFTGELFF.

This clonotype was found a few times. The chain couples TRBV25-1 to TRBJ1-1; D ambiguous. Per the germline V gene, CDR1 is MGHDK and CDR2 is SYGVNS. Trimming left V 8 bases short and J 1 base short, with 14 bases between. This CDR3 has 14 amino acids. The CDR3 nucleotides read TGTGCCAGCGGGTGGCAGTCGGGGAACACTGAAGCTTTCTTT. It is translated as CASGWQSGNTEAFF. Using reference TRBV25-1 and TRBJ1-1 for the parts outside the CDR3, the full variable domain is EADIYQTPRYLVIGTGKKITLECSQTMGHDKMYWYQQDPGMELHLIHYSYGVNSTEKGDLSSESTVSRIRTEHFPLTLESARPSHTSQYLCASGWQSGNTEAFFGQGTRLTVV.

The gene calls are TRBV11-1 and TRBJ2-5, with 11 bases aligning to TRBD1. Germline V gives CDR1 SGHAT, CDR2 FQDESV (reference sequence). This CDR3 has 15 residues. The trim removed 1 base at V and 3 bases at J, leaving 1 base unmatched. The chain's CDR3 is CASSLVGQGEETQYF. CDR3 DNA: TGTGCCAGCAGCTTAGTGGGACAGGGGGAAGAGACCCAGTACTTC.

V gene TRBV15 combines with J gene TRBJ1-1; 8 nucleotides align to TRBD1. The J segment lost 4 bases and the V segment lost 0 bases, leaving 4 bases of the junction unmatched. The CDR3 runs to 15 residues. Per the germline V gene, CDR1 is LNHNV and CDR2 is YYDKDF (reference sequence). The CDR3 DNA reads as TGTGCCACCAGCAGAGAGGACAGGGAAGGCACTGAAGCTTTCTTT. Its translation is CATSREDREGTEAFF.

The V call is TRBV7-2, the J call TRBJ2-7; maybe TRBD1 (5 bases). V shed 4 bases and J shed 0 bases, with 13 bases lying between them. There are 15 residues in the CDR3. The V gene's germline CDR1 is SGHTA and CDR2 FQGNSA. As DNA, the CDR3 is TGTGCCAGCAGCTGGGGCCCGAGAAGCTCCTACGAGCAGTACTTC. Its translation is CASSWGPRSSYEQYF.

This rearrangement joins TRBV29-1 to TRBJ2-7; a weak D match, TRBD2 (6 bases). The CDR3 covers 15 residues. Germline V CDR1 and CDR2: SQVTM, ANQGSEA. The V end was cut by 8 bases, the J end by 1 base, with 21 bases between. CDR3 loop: CSSQTTGEGSYEQYF. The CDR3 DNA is TGCAGCTCACAGACCACGGGGGAAGGGTCCTACGAGCAGTACTTC.

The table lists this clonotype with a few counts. The DNA of the CDR3 is TGCGCCAGCAGCCAACCCGGATCACCCCTCCACTTT. Translated: CASSQPGSPLHF. J is TRBJ1-6 and V is TRBV4-1, with no clear D. The germline V gene has CDR1 MGHRA and CDR2 YSYEKL. The CDR3 consists of 12 residues. Trimming pared 2 bases from V and 10 bases from J, leaving 6 bases between.

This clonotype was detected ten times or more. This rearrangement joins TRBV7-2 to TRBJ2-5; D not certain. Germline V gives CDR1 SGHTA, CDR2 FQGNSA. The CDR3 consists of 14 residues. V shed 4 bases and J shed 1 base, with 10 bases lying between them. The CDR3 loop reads CASSYRTAQETQYF. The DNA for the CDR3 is TGTGCCAGCAGCTATCGGACGGCCCAAGAGACCCAGTACTTC.

CDR3 in amino acids: CASIPWNRGNYGYTF. DNA of the CDR3: TGTGCCAGCATCCCTTGGAACAGGGGAAACTATGGCTACACCTTC. The chain is built from TRBV7-2 and TRBJ1-2, with TRBD1 matching 7 bases. CDR3 size: 15 residues. J lost 2 bases, V lost 7 bases, and 10 bases had no gene match. Germline lookup yields CDR1 SGHTA and CDR2 FQGNSA.

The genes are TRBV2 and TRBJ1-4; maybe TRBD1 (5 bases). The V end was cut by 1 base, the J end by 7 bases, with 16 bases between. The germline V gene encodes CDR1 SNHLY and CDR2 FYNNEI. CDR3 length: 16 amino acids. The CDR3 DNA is TGTGCCAGCAGTGAAGGGGGCGGAGGACGGGGTGAAAAACTGTTTTTT. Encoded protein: CASSEGGGGRGEKLFF.

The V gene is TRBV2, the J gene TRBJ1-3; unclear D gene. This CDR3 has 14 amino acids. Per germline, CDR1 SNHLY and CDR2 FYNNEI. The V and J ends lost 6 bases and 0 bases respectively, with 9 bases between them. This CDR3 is CASRAGFSGNTIYF. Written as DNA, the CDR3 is TGTGCCAGCAGGGCGGGGTTCTCTGGAAACACCATATATTTT.

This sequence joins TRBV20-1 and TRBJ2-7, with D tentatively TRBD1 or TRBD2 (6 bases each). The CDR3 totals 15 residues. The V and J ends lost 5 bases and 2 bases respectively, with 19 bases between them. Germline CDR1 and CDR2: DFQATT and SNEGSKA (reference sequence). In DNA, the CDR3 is TGCAGTGCTGGAGGGGGGACCATCCATCCCTACGAGCAGTACTTC. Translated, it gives CSAGGGTIHPYEQYF.

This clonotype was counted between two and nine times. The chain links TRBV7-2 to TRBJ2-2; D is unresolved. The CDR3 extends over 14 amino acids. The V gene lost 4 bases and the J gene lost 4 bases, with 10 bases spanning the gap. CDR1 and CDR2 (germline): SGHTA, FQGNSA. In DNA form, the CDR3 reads TGTGCCAGCAGCTCCGGGCCGGGCACCGGGGAGCTGTTTTTT. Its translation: CASSSGPGTGELFF.

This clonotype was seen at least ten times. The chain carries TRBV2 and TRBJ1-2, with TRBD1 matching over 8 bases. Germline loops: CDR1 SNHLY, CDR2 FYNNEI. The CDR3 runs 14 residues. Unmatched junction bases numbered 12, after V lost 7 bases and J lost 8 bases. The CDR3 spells CASIKMQGAVGYTF. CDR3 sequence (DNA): TGTGCCAGCATTAAGATGCAGGGGGCGGTAGGCTACACCTTC. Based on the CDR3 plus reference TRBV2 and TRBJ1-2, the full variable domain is EPEVTQTPSHQVTQMGQEVILRCVPISNHLYFYWYRQILGQKVEFLVSFYNNEISEKSEIFDDQFSVERPDGSNFTLKIRSTKLEDSAMYFCASIKMQGAVGYTFGSGTRLTVV.

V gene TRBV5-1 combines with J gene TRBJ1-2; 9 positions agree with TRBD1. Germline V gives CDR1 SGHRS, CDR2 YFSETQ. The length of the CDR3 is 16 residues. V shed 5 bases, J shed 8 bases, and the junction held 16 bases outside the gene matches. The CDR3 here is CASRTGTGISSGGYTF. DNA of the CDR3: TGCGCCAGCAGGACCGGGACAGGGATAAGTTCAGGAGGCTACACCTTC.